A selection of T cell receptor beta chains follows, all from one sample in a study of cytomegalovirus exposure and HLA in healthy donors. The assay was immunoSEQ multiplex PCR, and TCRdb's table has in-frame clones only and misses some. The table lists some 210,000 clones, 80% to 90% of them singletons. Sequenced input: PBMCs. The receptors come from a man under 40 in good health and CMV-seronegative. The CDR3 runs from the conserved cysteine through the conserved F or W. D genes are given only for firm matches. A row's size may be missing; if present it is once, few, many or a size class.

d_call j_call v_call clone_size cdr3_nt cdr3_aa
NA TRBJ1-5 TRBV2 NA TGTGCCAGCAGGGTTGGACTTGGCGGGGATCAGCCCCAGCATTTT CASRVGLGGDQPQHF
NA TRBJ2-3 TRBV28 NA TGTGCCAGCAGAGGCCTAGTGGGCACAGATACGCAGTATTTT CASRGLVGTDTQYF
TRBD2 TRBJ2-3 TRBV2 NA TGTGCCAGCCGGACTAGCGGGGGGTCAGATACGCAGTATTTT CASRTSGGSDTQYF
NA TRBJ2-1 TRBV7-9 medium-sized TGTGCCAGCAGCTTAGCGTTGGGGGGGCCTAGCTCCTACAATGAGCAGTTCTTC CASSLALGGPSSYNEQFF
TRBD1 TRBJ2-2 TRBV5-5 NA TGTGCCAGCAGGGTTACAGGGGCGAACACCGGGGAGCTGTTTTTT CASRVTGANTGELFF
NA TRBJ2-5 TRBV6-4 NA TGTGCCAGCAGTGACGACTGCAAGAGACCCCAGTACTTC CASSDDCKRPQYF
TRBD2 TRBJ2-1 TRBV6-4 NA TGTGCCAGCAGTGTACTAGCGGGAGAGTCCGATGAGCAGTTCTTC CASSVLAGESDEQFF
NA TRBJ2-5 TRBV5-1 NA TGCGCCAGCAGCCAAAGCACAGGGCAAGAGACCCAGTACTTC CASSQSTGQETQYF
TRBD1 TRBJ1-2 TRBV6-5 NA TGTGCCAGCAGTATACAGGGGGACCACTATGGCTACACCTTC CASSIQGDHYGYTF
NA TRBJ1-5 TRBV28 NA TGTGCCAGCAGTTTAAGGCCCCGGGGGGCCGATCAGCCCCAGCATTTT CASSLRPRGADQPQHF
NA TRBJ1-6 TRBV25-1 NA TGTGCCAGCAGTGAGCCCGGGTATAATTCACCCCTCCACTTT CASSEPGYNSPLHF
TRBD1 TRBJ2-7 TRBV11-2 NA TGTGCCAGCAGCGACGGGACAAGGGGGCCCTACGAGCAGTACTTC CASSDGTRGPYEQYF
TRBD1 TRBJ1-6 TRBV28 NA TGTGCCAGCAGCACAGGGGACCTTAATAATTCACCCCTCCACTTT CASSTGDLNNSPLHF
NA TRBJ1-2 TRBV30 NA TGTGCCTGGGGTAGGCGGGGGTTGAACTATGGCTACACCTTC CAWGRRGLNYGYTF
NA TRBJ1-1 TRBV19 NA TGTGCCAGTAGCGCCGACCGACAGTTTTGGACTGAAGCTTTCTTT CASSADRQFWTEAFF
TRBD1 TRBJ2-7 TRBV28 NA TGTGCCAGCAGTACTAGTCCGGGACAGGTCCACGAGCAGTACTTC CASSTSPGQVHEQYF
TRBD2 TRBJ2-2 TRBV28 NA TGTGCCAGCAGTCTTGGACTAGCGGGGTTGGGCACCGGGGAGCTGTTTTTT CASSLGLAGLGTGELFF
TRBD1 TRBJ1-5 TRBV19 NA TGTGCCAGTAGCCGGGACAGGGGTCAGCCCCAGCATTTT CASSRDRGQPQHF
NA TRBJ1-3 TRBV19 NA TGTGCCAGTAGTACTCTTACAGGTACTGGAAACACCATATATTTT CASSTLTGTGNTIYF
TRBD2 TRBJ2-1 TRBV19 NA TGTGCCAGTAGGCGACTAGCGGGAGCGCCGGGGGGTGAGCAGTTCTTC CASRRLAGAPGGEQFF
NA TRBJ2-6 TRBV27 NA TGTGCCAGCAGTTTTCAGATCTCTGGGGCCAACGTCCTGACTTTC CASSFQISGANVLTF
TRBD2 TRBJ2-2 TRBV7-9 NA TGTGCCAGCCACGGGGGACTAGCGGGGAACACCGGGGAGCTGTTTTTT CASHGGLAGNTGELFF
NA TRBJ2-4 TRBV19 once TGTGCCAGTACCACAGTCCTCGGGGACATTCAGTACTTC CASTTVLGDIQYF
NA TRBJ1-5 TRBV7-8 NA TGTGCCAGCAGCTTAGGGTCCATAGCGCTTAATCAGCCCCAGCATTTT CASSLGSIALNQPQHF
NA TRBJ1-6 TRBV10-2 NA TGCGCCAGCAGTTGGTTCAAACTACCTAATTCACCCCTCCACTTT CASSWFKLPNSPLHF
NA TRBJ1-2 TRBV21-1 NA TGTGCCAGCAGCACAACGACTCTAACTGGTGGCTACACCTTC CASSTTTLTGGYTF
NA TRBJ2-6 TRBV28 NA TGTGCCGGAAGAGAGGCAGGGGCCAACGTCCTGACTTTC CAGREAGANVLTF
NA TRBJ2-3 TRBV5-4 NA TGTGCCAGCAGCTTAAGATTAGGGGAAAGCACAGATACGCAGTATTTT CASSLRLGESTDTQYF
NA TRBJ2-1 TRBV6-4 NA TGTGCCAGCAGTCGGAGGGCCAGCTCCTACAATGAGCAGTTCTTC CASSRRASSYNEQFF
NA TRBJ1-1 TRBV7-9 NA TGTGCCAGCAGCACGCCCGAGGGTGGAGTGCCGAACACTGAAGCTTTCTTT CASSTPEGGVPNTEAFF
TRBD2 TRBJ2-2 TRBV5-1 NA TGCGCCAGCAGCTCCCGACGGGAGGTGAGCACCGGGGAGCTGTTTTTT CASSSRREVSTGELFF
TRBD1 TRBJ2-7 TRBV7-9 NA TGTGCCAGCAGCCCGCCGGGACAGGGGGCCAACGAGCAGTACTTC CASSPPGQGANEQYF
TRBD2 TRBJ2-5 TRBV11-2 NA TGTGCCAGCAGCATGGGGACTAGCGGGCAAGAGACCCAGTACTTC CASSMGTSGQETQYF
TRBD2 TRBJ2-2 TRBV27 NA TGTGCCAGCAGTTTAGGGCTAGCGGGAGTTGGGGAGCTGTTTTTT CASSLGLAGVGELFF
TRBD1 TRBJ2-7 TRBV6-1 NA TGTGCCAGCAGTGAGATACAGGGGGGTCTCTACGAGCAGTACTTC CASSEIQGGLYEQYF
NA TRBJ2-4 TRBV10-2 NA TGCGCCAGCAGTAACATACAAACTCTAGGGAGTCAGTACTTC CASSNIQTLGSQYF
NA TRBJ2-5 TRBV5-4 once TGTGCCAGCAGCCTGGACACCTTCCAAGAGACCCAGTACTTC CASSLDTFQETQYF
NA TRBJ2-7 TRBV19 NA TGTGCCAGTAAGGATCAGGACAGCTCCTACGAGCAGTACTTC CASKDQDSSYEQYF
NA TRBJ2-3 TRBV9 NA TGTGCCAGCAGCGTAGGTGTCAGGAGGACAGATACGCAGTATTTT CASSVGVRRTDTQYF
TRBD1 TRBJ2-4 TRBV5-8 NA TGTGCCAGCAGCTTGGCCTGGAGGGACAGGGATAACAAAAACATTCAGTACTTC CASSLAWRDRDNKNIQYF
NA TRBJ2-1 TRBV4-3 once TGCGCCAGCAGCCAATACCGGGGGGCCTTCAATGAGCAGTTCTTC CASSQYRGAFNEQFF
TRBD1 TRBJ1-1 TRBV6-5 NA TGTGCCAGCAGGGGGAAGACAGGGGGGAACGCTGAAGCTTTCTTT CASRGKTGGNAEAFF
TRBD1 TRBJ2-5 TRBV7-9 once TGTGCCAGCAGCTTATCGGGACAGATCCAAGAGACCCAGTACTTC CASSLSGQIQETQYF
NA TRBJ2-7 TRBV19 NA TGTGCCAGTAGTATCGCGGGCGCTTACGAGCAGTACTTC CASSIAGAYEQYF
NA TRBJ2-5 TRBV2 NA TGTGCCAGCAGTGAGAGTGAGACCCAGTACTTC CASSESETQYF
NA TRBJ2-7 TRBV4-1 NA TGCGCCAGCAGCCAAGGGCAAGCGGTTCCCTCCTACGAGCAGTACTTC CASSQGQAVPSYEQYF
NA TRBJ2-5 TRBV7-2 NA TGTGCCAGCAGCCCGGACAGATTCGGGCATTGGACCCAGTACTTC CASSPDRFGHWTQYF
TRBD1 TRBJ2-1 TRBV5-4 NA TGTGCCAGCAGCTCGTCGGGACAGGGCTACAATGAGCAGTTCTTC CASSSSGQGYNEQFF
TRBD1 TRBJ1-2 TRBV5-1 NA TGCGCCAGCAGCTTACAGGGGGCTGGAGCTAACTATGGCTACACCTTC CASSLQGAGANYGYTF
NA TRBJ2-1 TRBV11-3 once TGTGCCAGCAGCTTGACAGGCGCAGTCGGCAATGAGCAGTTCTTC CASSLTGAVGNEQFF
TRBD2 TRBJ2-3 TRBV4-3 NA TGCGCCAGCAGCCCCGGAGGACTAGCCAAGTCAGATACGCAGTATTTT CASSPGGLAKSDTQYF
NA TRBJ2-3 TRBV7-8 NA TGTGCCAGCAGCTCAAACCTAGCGACCACAGATACGCAGTATTTT CASSSNLATTDTQYF
TRBD2 TRBJ2-2 TRBV18 NA TGTGCCAGCTCACCACTTGCGGGAGGCCCCTCGGGGGGCGGGGAGCTGTTTTTT CASSPLAGGPSGGGELFF
TRBD1 TRBJ1-2 TRBV4-1 NA TGCGCCAGCACCCAATACGGGACAGAGCGTGGCTACACCTTC CASTQYGTERGYTF
TRBD2 TRBJ2-1 TRBV9 NA TGTGCCAGCAGCGTAGTTAGCGGGAGGGCCAGCGAGCAGTTCTTC CASSVVSGRASEQFF
NA TRBJ1-2 TRBV11-2 once TGTGCCAGCAGCCACACGACAGCGTCCTATGGCTACACCTTC CASSHTTASYGYTF
NA TRBJ1-2 TRBV27 NA TGTGCCAGCAGTTCCGACCCTACGGGCTATGGCTACACCTTC CASSSDPTGYGYTF
NA TRBJ1-1 TRBV28 NA TGTGCCAGCAGTTTGGGACACCGCACTGAAGCTTTCTTT CASSLGHRTEAFF
NA TRBJ2-3 TRBV5-8 NA TGTGCCAGCAGCCAGGACGGGACATCGAGGGCAGATACGCAGTATTTT CASSQDGTSRADTQYF